The 26 T cell receptor beta chains reported below all come from one sample, sequenced in a study of shared clonotypes between healthy human individuals. Profiling relied on immunoSEQ multiplex PCR, and the TCRdb table lists in-frame clones only, not all of them. In the table there are around 2.5 million clones, 80% to 95% of which are singletons. Source material: naive CD4+ T cells from PBMCs. The sample's subset: CD45RA+ positively selected. The receptors were gathered from a man aged 18 to 35 in good health. Some clones in this sample may be carry-over from other donors' samples.

The rearrangement uses TRBV11-3 and TRBJ2-7; possibly TRBD1 for D (6 bases). The CDR3 spans 13 residues. Germline V CDR1 and CDR2: SGHNT, YENEEA. V lost 5 bases, J lost 2 bases, and 10 bases lay in between. The CDR3 loop reads CASSAGAPYEQYF. The CDR3 DNA sequence: TGTGCCAGCAGCGCAGGGGCCCCCTACGAGCAGTACTTC.

The rearrangement joins TRBV5-4 to TRBJ2-3; D is unclear. This CDR3 contains 13 residues. Trimming removed 4 bases from V and 2 bases from J, with 8 bases in between. CDR1 SGHNT and CDR2 YYREEE come from the germline V gene (reference sequence). Here the CDR3 reads CASSTPNTDTQYF. CDR3 DNA: TGTGCCAGCAGCACACCGAACACAGATACGCAGTATTTT.

This clone has more than one count but fewer than ten. CDR3 nucleotides: TGTGCCAGCAGTGGGGGAACCGATGGCAATCAGCCCCAGCATTTT. Protein: CASSGGTDGNQPQHF. V usage is TRBV28 and J usage is TRBJ1-5; weak D call: TRBD1 (5 bases). The V end lost 5 bases, the J end lost 2 bases, and 13 bases lay between the germline ends. The CDR3 length is 15 residues. Germline V gene lookup returns CDR1 MDHEN and CDR2 SYDVKM.

Note on this clone: Other DNA sequences in the same sample also yield this CDR3. This rearrangement joins TRBV5-1 to TRBJ2-3; the D is unclear. The CDR3 is 14 residues long. The ends were cut back, 0 bases at V and 3 bases at J, with 8 bases in the middle. Germline assignment: CDR1 SGHRS and CDR2 YFSETQ. The DNA for the CDR3 is TGCGCCAGCAGCTTGGAAGGGTATACAGATACGCAGTATTTT. This encodes CASSLEGYTDTQYF.

The V gene is TRBV25-1, the J gene TRBJ2-5; the match to TRBD1 covers 9 bases. The CDR3 consists of 15 residues. J lost 5 bases, V lost 6 bases, and 10 bases had no gene match. Per the germline V gene, CDR1 is MGHDK and CDR2 is SYGVNS. The CDR3 loop reads CASSRLQGAGETQYF. The CDR3 nucleotides are TGTGCCAGCAGCAGATTACAGGGGGCCGGGGAGACCCAGTACTTC.

This chain uses TRBV29-1 with TRBJ2-1; no definite D call. CDR3 length equals 12 residues. Germline V lookup: CDR1 SQVTM, CDR2 ANQGSEA. V lost 8 bases and J 3 bases, leaving 11 bases between the germline ends. The CDR3 region has the DNA TGCAGCCTCGGAGAGATCTACAATGAGCAGTTCTTC. Its translation: CSLGEIYNEQFF.

This chain uses TRBV7-6 with TRBJ2-3, with 7 bases fitting TRBD2. With 4 bases clipped from V and 8 bases from J, the junction kept 6 bases outside the gene matches. The CDR3 is 13 amino acids. The germline CDR1 and CDR2 sequences are SGHVS and FNYEAQ. CDR3 protein: CASSSFTGGTQYF. As DNA, the CDR3 is TGTGCCAGCAGCTCTTTCACGGGGGGTACGCAGTATTTT.

This chain joins TRBV7-3 and TRBJ2-5; no clear D gene. This CDR3 comprises 13 residues. With 5 bases removed from V and 1 base from J, the gap between germline ends came to 8 bases. CDR1 is SGHTA and CDR2 is FQGTGA in the germline V gene. The DNA of the CDR3 is TGTGCCAGCAGCCCAAGCCGCCAAGAGACCCAGTACTTC. It specifies CASSPSRQETQYF.

This clone appeared a single time. The chain uses TRBV7-3 and TRBJ2-1; 8 nucleotides agree with TRBD2. Germline V gene data show CDR1 as SGHTA and CDR2 as FQGTGA. There are 15 residues in the CDR3. The V segment lost 1 base and the J segment 5 bases; nucleotides outside the gene matches: 4. The CDR3 reads CASSLRREVNNEQFF. Here the CDR3 DNA reads TGTGCCAGCAGCTTAAGGCGGGAGGTTAACAATGAGCAGTTCTTC.

The rearrangement uses TRBV6-1 and TRBJ2-7; the D call may be TRBD1 or TRBD2 (5 bases each). Germline CDR1 MNHNS, CDR2 SASEGT. The V end lost 2 bases, the J end lost 0 bases, and 11 bases lay between the germline ends. The CDR3 length is 15 residues. CDR3 bases: TGTGCCAGCAGTGAAATTGACGGGGCCTCCTACGAGCAGTACTTC. It encodes CASSEIDGASYEQYF.

This rearrangement joins TRBV9 to TRBJ2-7; a weak D match, TRBD1 (5 bases). CDR1 is SGDLS, CDR2 YYNGEE, per germline. The ends were cut back, 0 bases at V and 2 bases at J, with 12 bases in the middle. CDR3 length: 15 amino acids. For the CDR3, the DNA is TGTGCCAGCAGCGTAGGGTCAGGGATTCCCTACGAGCAGTACTTC. Amino acid sequence: CASSVGSGIPYEQYF.

The DNA for the CDR3 is TGCGCCAGCAGCTTGGCCCTAGCGGGAGCCCAGGAGCAGTTCTTC. This encodes CASSLALAGAQEQFF. The chain employs TRBV5-1 and TRBJ2-1; 10 nucleotides line up with TRBD2. The CDR3 contains 15 residues. Losses at the gene ends were 0 bases for V and 10 bases for J; bases not matched to a gene: 7. Germline-derived CDR1 and CDR2 are SGHRS and YFSETQ. Combining the CDR3 with reference TRBV5-1 and TRBJ2-1 gives the whole variable domain KAGVTQTPRYLIKTRGQQVTLSCSPISGHRSVSWYQQTPGQGLQFLFEYFSETQRNKGNFPGRFSGRQFSNSRSEMNVSTLELGDSALYLCASSLALAGAQEQFFGPGTRLTVL.

The chain uses TRBV14 and TRBJ1-1; no definite D call. The V gene lost 1 base and the J gene lost 0 bases, with 12 bases spanning the gap. Germline V gene data show CDR1 as SGHDN and CDR2 as FVKESK. The CDR3 has 16 amino acids. CDR3 loop: CASSQGSPYMNTEAFF. The CDR3 nucleotides read TGTGCCAGCAGCCAAGGGAGCCCATACATGAACACTGAAGCTTTCTTT.

This chain links TRBV6-1 with TRBJ2-2, with D possibly TRBD1 on 6 matching bases. The germline CDR1 and CDR2 sequences are MNHNS and SASEGT. The CDR3 length is 15 residues. V was clipped by 4 bases and J by 6 bases, with 15 bases between them. Here the CDR3 DNA reads TGTGCCAGCAGTGTTAGTGTTCAGGGGTCCGGGGAGCTGTTTTTT. Translated, it gives CASSVSVQGSGELFF.

This chain connects TRBV5-6 to TRBJ1-1, with 8 bases fitting TRBD1. V shed 3 bases and J 4 bases; nucleotides not matched to a gene: 5. CDR1 and CDR2 (germline): SGHDT, YYEEEE. The CDR3 spans 14 residues. The CDR3 DNA reads as TGTGCCAGCAGCTCCCGGACAGGGCTCACTGAAGCTTTCTTT. It encodes CASSSRTGLTEAFF.

The J gene is TRBJ2-1, the V gene TRBV21-1; TRBD2, the table's D call, lacks a check against the DNA. TRBV21-1 is a documented pseudogene. This CDR3 is 15 amino acids long. The CDR3 nucleotides read TGTGCCAGCAGCAAAGCGTCACCCCGGTACAATGAGCAGTTCTTC. Residues: CASSKASPRYNEQFF.

V gene TRBV6-5 combines with J gene TRBJ2-2, with D unresolved. Germline V gives CDR1 MNHEY, CDR2 SVGAGI. The CDR3 has 11 amino acids. Trimming removed 2 bases at V and 7 bases at J, with 2 bases between. This chain's CDR3 is CASSYHGELFF. The DNA for the CDR3 is TGTGCCAGCAGTTACCACGGGGAGCTGTTTTTT.

The J gene is TRBJ2-7, the V gene TRBV18; a possible D gene is TRBD1 (6 bases). V lost 4 bases and J lost 5, with 18 bases in between. This CDR3 spans 15 amino acids. The germline V gene encodes CDR1 KGHSH and CDR2 LQKENI. The CDR3 sequence is CASSLLQGANHEQYF. The CDR3 DNA reads as TGTGCCAGCTCACTATTACAGGGCGCCAACCACGAGCAGTACTTC.

The chain links TRBV6-5 to TRBJ2-7; 7 positions match TRBD2. The CDR3 totals 15 residues. V lost 2 bases to trimming and J lost 2 bases; unmatched junction nucleotides: 6. Germline lookup yields CDR1 MNHEY and CDR2 SVGAGI. CDR3 sequence reads: CASSYIGGGAYEQYF. DNA for the CDR3: TGTGCCAGCAGTTACATTGGGGGGGGTGCCTACGAGCAGTACTTC.

Notes on this clone: Different DNA sequences within this sample yield the same CDR3. The rearrangement joins TRBV5-1 to TRBJ1-1; the match to TRBD1 covers 8 bases. Germline V gives CDR1 SGHRS, CDR2 YFSETQ. Trimming removed 2 bases from V and 5 bases from J; junction bases left unmatched: 5. The CDR3 contains 14 residues. The CDR3 here is CASSFGQGGTEAFF. The CDR3 bases are TGCGCCAGCAGCTTCGGACAGGGTGGGACTGAAGCTTTCTTT.

V gene TRBV6-1 combines with J gene TRBJ2-2; D is unclear. The V gene lost 6 bases and the J gene lost 1 base, with 12 bases spanning the gap. The CDR3 sequence is 15 residues long. Germline V CDR1 and CDR2: MNHNS, SASEGT. The CDR3 region is CASRSRPWNTGELFF. CDR3 coding DNA: TGTGCCAGCAGATCCAGACCGTGGAACACCGGGGAGCTGTTTTTT.

As to this clone: The sample contains more than one DNA sequence encoding this CDR3. This sequence joins TRBV15 and TRBJ2-1; possible D gene TRBD2, 5 bases. CDR1 and CDR2 (germline): LNHNV, YYDKDF (reference sequence). The CDR3 has 15 amino acids. V dropped 2 bases and J dropped 0 bases, with 8 bases sitting between them. Written as DNA, the CDR3 is TGTGCCACCAGCAGACCCGGAGGCTCCTACAATGAGCAGTTCTTC. Amino acid sequence: CATSRPGGSYNEQFF.

The chain joins TRBV7-3 to TRBJ2-1; D ambiguous. Germline CDR1 reads SGHTA; CDR2 reads FQGTGA. CDR3 length equals 16 residues. Trimming pared 5 bases from V and 0 bases from J, leaving 14 bases between. The CDR3, as DNA: TGTGCCAGCAGCCCCGGTGGGTCGCCCTCCTACAATGAGCAGTTCTTC. It is translated as CASSPGGSPSYNEQFF.

The gene calls are TRBV6-6 and TRBJ1-2, with 10 bases lining up with TRBD1. This CDR3 is 15 amino acids long. In germline, CDR1 is MNHNY, CDR2 SVGAGI (reference sequence). Trimming at V came to 4 bases and at J to 4 bases, leaving 6 bases not matched to a gene. Here the CDR3 reads CASSLTGGGTYGYTF. DNA for the CDR3: TGTGCCAGCAGTTTGACAGGGGGCGGTACCTATGGCTACACCTTC.

The rearrangement joins TRBV7-2 to TRBJ2-1; TRBD2 aligns across 10 bases. V lost 4 bases, J lost 2 bases, and 2 bases stayed unmatched. The CDR3 is 15 residues long. Germline assignment: CDR1 SGHTA and CDR2 FQGNSA. CDR3 protein: CASSSGLATYNEQFF. As DNA, the CDR3 is TGTGCCAGCAGCTCGGGACTAGCGACCTACAATGAGCAGTTCTTC. The full variable domain, rest sourced from reference TRBV7-2 and TRBJ2-1, is GAGVSQSPSNKVTEKGKDVELRCDPISGHTALYWYRQSLGQGLEFLIYFQGNSAPDKSGLPSDRFSAERTGGSVSTLTIQRTQQEDSAVYLCASSSGLATYNEQFFGPGTRLTVL.

With respect to this clone: Other DNA sequences in this sample translate to the same CDR3. This chain connects TRBV28 to TRBJ1-1, with D possibly TRBD1 on 5 matching bases. Germline CDR1 is MDHEN and CDR2 is SYDVKM. V lost 3 bases, J lost 0 bases, and 8 bases lay in between. The CDR3 runs to 14 residues. The CDR3 DNA reads TGTGCCAGCAGTTTCGGGACTGTGAACACTGAAGCTTTCTTT. Its translation is CASSFGTVNTEAFF.